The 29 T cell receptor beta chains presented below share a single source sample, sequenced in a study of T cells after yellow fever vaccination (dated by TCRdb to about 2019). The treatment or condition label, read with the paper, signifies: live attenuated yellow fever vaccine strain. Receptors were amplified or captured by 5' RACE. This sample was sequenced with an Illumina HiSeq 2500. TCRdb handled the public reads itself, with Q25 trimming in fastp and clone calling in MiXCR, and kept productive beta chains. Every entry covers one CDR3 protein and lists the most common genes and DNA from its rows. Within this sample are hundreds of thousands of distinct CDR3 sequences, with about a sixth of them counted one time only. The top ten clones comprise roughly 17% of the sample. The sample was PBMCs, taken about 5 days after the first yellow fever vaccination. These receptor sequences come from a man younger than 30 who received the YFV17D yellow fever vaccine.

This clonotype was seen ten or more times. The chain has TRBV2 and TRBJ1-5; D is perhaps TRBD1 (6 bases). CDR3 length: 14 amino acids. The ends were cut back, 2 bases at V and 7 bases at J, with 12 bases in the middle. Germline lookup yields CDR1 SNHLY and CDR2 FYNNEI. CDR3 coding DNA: TGTGCCAGCAGTGAACTAGAGGGGGGGCAGCCCCAGCATTTT. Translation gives CASSELEGGQPQHF.

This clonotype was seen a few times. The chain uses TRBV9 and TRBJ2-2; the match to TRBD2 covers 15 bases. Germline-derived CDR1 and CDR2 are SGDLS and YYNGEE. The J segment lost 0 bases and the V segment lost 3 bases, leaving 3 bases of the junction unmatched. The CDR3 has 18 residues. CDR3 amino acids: CASSEGLAGGSNTGELFF. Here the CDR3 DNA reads TGTGCCAGCAGCGAGGGACTAGCGGGGGGATCGAACACCGGGGAGCTGTTTTTT.

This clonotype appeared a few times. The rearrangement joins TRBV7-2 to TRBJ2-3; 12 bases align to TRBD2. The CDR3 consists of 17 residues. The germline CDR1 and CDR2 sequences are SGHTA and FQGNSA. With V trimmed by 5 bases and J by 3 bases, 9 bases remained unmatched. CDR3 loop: CASSPDLAGGRTDTQYF. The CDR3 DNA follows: TGTGCCAGCAGCCCCGACCTAGCGGGGGGGAGAACAGATACGCAGTATTTT.

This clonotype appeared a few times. Written as DNA, the CDR3 is TGTGCCAGCAGCTATACAGGGGAGCAGCCCCAGCATTTT. This encodes CASSYTGEQPQHF. The rearrangement uses TRBV6-2 or TRBV6-3 and TRBJ1-5; 7 nucleotides align to TRBD1. Looked up from germline, CDR1 is MNHEY and CDR2 is SVGEGT. The junction had 6 bases not matched to a gene; V was cut back by 6 bases and J by 7 bases. The length of the CDR3 is 13 residues.

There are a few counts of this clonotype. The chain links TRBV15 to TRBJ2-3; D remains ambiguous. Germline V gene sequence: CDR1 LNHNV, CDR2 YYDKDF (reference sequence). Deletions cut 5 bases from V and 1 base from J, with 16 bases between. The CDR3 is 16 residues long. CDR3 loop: CATSPRRYYGTDTQYF. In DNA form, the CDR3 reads TGTGCCACCAGCCCCCGGAGATACTATGGCACAGATACGCAGTATTTT.

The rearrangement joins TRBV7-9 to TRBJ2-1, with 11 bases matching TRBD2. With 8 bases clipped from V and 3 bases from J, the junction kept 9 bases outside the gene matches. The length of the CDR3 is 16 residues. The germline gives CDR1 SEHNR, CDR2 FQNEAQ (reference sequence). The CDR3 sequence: CASRSSTSGGYNEQFF. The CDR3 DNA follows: TGTGCCAGCCGCTCAAGTACTAGCGGGGGCTACAATGAGCAGTTCTTC.

CDR3 nucleotides: TGCGCCAGCAGCTCCAGATGGGGACTAGTCGGGAATGAGCAGTTCTTC. This gives the protein CASSSRWGLVGNEQFF. The chain employs TRBV5-1 and TRBJ2-1, with 8 bases matching TRBD2. The CDR3 contains 16 residues. V trimming: 3 bases; J trimming: 7 bases; junction bases outside the gene matches: 12. Germline assignment: CDR1 SGHRS and CDR2 YFSETQ.

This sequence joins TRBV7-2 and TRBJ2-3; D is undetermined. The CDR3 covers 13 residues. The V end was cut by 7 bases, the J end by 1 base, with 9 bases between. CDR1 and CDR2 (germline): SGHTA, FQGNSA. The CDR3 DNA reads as TGTGCCAGCACCCCTGGTCGCACAGATACGCAGTATTTT. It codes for CASTPGRTDTQYF.

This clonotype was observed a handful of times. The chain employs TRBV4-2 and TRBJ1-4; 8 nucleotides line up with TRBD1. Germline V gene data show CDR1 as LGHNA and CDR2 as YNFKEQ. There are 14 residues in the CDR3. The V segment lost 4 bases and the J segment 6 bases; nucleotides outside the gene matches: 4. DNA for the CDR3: TGTGCCAGCAGCCTGGGACAGGTTGATGAAAAACTGTTTTTT. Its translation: CASSLGQVDEKLFF.

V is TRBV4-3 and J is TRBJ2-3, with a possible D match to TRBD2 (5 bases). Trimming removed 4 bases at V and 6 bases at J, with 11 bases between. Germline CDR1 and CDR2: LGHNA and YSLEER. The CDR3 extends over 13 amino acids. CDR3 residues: CASSRRRQDTQYF. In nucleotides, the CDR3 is TGCGCCAGCAGCCGTCGGAGGCAGGATACGCAGTATTTT.

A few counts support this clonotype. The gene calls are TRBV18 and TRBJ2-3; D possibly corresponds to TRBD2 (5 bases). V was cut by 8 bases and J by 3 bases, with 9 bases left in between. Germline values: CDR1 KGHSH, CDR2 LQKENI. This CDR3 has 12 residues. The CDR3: CASTRETDTQYF. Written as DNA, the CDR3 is TGTGCCAGCACACGGGAAACAGATACGCAGTATTTT.

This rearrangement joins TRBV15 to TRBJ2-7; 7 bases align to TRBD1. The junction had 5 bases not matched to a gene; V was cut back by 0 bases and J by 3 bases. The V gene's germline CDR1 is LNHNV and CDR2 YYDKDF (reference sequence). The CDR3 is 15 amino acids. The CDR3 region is CATSRDLDRVYEQYF. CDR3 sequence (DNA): TGTGCCACCAGCAGAGACCTTGACAGGGTCTACGAGCAGTACTTC.

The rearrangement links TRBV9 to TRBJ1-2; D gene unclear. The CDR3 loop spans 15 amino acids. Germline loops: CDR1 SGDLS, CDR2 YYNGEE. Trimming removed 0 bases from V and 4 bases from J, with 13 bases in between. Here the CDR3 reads CASSVAVPGPYGYTF. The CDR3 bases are TGTGCCAGCAGCGTAGCTGTACCGGGCCCCTATGGCTACACCTTC. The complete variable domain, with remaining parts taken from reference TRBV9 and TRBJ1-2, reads DSGVTQTPKHLITATGQRVTLRCSPRSGDLSVYWYQQSLDQGLQFLIQYYNGEERAKGNILERFSAQQFPDLHSELNLSSLELGDSALYFCASSVAVPGPYGYTFGSGTRLTVV.

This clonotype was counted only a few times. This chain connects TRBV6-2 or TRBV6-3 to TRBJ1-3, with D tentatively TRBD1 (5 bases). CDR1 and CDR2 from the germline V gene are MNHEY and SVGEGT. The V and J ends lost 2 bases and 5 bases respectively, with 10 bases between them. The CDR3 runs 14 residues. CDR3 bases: TGTGCCAGCAGTTACGCGGACATCCGAAACACCATATATTTT. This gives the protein CASSYADIRNTIYF.

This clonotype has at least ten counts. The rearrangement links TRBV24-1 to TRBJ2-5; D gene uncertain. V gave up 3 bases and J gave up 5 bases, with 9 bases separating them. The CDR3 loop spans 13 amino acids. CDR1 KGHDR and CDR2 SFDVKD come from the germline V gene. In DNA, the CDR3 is TGTGCCACCAGTGATGTAGGTGAGGAGACCCAGTACTTC. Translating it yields CATSDVGEETQYF.

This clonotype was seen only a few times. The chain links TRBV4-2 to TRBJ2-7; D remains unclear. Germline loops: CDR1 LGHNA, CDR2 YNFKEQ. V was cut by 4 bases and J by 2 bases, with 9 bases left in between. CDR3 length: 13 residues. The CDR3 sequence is CASSRDLTYEQYV. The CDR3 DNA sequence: TGTGCCAGCAGCCGGGATCTGACCTACGAGCAGTACGTC.

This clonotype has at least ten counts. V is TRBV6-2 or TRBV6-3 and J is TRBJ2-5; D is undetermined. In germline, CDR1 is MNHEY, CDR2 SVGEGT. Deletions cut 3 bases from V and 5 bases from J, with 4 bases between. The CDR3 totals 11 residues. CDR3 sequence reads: CASSYRETQYF. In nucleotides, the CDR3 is TGTGCCAGCAGTTATCGGGAGACCCAGTACTTC.

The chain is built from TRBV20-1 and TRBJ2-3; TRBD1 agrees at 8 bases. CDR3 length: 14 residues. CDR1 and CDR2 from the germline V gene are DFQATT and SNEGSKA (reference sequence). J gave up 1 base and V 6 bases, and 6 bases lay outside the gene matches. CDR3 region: CSAPPGQGTDTQYF. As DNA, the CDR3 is TGCAGTGCGCCACCGGGACAGGGCACAGATACGCAGTATTTT.

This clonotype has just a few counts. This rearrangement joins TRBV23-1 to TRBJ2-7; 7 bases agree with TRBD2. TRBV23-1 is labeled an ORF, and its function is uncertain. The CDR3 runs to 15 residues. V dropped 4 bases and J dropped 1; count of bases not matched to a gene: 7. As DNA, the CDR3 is TGCGCCAGCAGTCGGGGCGGGGGACGTTCCTACGAGCAGTACGTC. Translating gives CASSRGGGRSYEQYV.

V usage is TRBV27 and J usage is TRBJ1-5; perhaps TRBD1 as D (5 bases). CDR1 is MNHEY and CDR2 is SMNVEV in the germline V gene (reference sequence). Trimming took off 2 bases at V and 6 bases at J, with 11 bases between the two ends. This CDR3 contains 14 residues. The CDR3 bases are TGTGCCAGCAGTTTAGAAGGGGTGGGTCAGCCCCAGCATTTT. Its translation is CASSLEGVGQPQHF.

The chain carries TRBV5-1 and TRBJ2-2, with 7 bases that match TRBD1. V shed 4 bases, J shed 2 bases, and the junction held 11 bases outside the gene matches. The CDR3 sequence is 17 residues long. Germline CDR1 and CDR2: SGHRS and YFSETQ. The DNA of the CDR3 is TGCGCCAGCAGCAAGTCAAAGGGGGCCGTTAACACCGGGGAGCTGTTTTTT. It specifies CASSKSKGAVNTGELFF.

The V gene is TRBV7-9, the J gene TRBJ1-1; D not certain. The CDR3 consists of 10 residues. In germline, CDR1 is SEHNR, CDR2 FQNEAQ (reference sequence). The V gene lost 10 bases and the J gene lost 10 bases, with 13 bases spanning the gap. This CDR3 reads CATTARTAFF. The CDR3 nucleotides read TGTGCCACCACGGCGAGGACAGCTTTCTTT.

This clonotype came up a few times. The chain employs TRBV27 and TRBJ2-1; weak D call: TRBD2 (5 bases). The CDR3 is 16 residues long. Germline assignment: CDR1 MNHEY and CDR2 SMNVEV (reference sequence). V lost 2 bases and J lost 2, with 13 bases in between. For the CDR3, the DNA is TGTGCCAGCAGTTTACCCCCTGGGGAGCCCTACAATGAGCAGTTCTTC. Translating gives CASSLPPGEPYNEQFF.

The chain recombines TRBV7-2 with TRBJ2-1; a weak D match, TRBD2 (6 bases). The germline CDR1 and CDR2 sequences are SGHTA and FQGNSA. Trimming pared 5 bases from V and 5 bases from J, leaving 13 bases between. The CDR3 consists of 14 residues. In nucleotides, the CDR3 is TGTGCCAGCAGCGTACTGGGGGGAAACAATGAGCAGTTCTTC. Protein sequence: CASSVLGGNNEQFF. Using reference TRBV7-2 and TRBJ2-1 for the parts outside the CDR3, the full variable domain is GAGVSQSPSNKVTEKGKDVELRCDPISGHTALYWYRQSLGQGLEFLIYFQGNSAPDKSGLPSDRFSAERTGGSVSTLTIQRTQQEDSAVYLCASSVLGGNNEQFFGPGTRLTVL.

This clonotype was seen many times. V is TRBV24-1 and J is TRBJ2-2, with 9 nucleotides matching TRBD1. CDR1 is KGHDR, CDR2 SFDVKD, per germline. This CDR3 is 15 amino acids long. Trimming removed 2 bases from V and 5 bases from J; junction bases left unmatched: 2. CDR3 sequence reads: CATSDSGQGTGELFF. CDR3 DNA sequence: TGTGCCACCAGTGATTCGGGACAGGGTACCGGGGAGCTGTTTTTT.

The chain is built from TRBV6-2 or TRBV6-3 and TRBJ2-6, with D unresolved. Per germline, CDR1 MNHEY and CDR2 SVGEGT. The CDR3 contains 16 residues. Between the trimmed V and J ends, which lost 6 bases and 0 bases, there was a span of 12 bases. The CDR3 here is CASRRTASSGANVLTF. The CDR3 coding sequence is TGTGCCAGCAGAAGAACTGCCAGCTCTGGGGCCAACGTCCTGACTTTC.

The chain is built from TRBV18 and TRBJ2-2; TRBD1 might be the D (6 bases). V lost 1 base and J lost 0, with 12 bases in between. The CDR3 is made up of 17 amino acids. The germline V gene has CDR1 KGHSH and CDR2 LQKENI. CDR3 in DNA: TGTGCCAGCTCACCACGGAATCGACAGGCGAACACCGGGGAGCTGTTTTTT. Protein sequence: CASSPRNRQANTGELFF.

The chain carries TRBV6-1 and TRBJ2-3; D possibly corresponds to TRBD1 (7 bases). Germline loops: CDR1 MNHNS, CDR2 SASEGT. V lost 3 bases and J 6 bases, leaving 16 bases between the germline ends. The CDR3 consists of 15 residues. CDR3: CASSEVEGAWDTQYF. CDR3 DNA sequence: TGTGCCAGCAGTGAGGTGGAGGGGGCATGGGATACGCAGTATTTT.

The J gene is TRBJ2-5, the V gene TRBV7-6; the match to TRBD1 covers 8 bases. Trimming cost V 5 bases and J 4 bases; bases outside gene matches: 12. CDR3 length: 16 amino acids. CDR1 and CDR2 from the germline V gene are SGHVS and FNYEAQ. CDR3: CASSDRWGRGRETQYF. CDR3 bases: TGTGCCAGCAGCGATAGATGGGGCAGGGGGCGAGAGACCCAGTACTTC. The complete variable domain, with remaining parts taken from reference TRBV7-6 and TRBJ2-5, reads GAGVSQSPRYKVTKRGQDVALRCDPISGHVSLYWYRQALGQGPEFLTYFNYEAQQDKSGLPNDRFSAERPEGSISTLTIQRTEQRDSAMYRCASSDRWGRGRETQYFGPGTRLLVL.